This is a list of T cell receptor beta chains from one sample in a study of CD4 T cells in relation to SARS-CoV-2 and coronaviruses. TCRdb's copy holds only in-frame clones and misses some; the assay was immunoSEQ multiplex PCR. This sample yields almost 20,000 clones, of which roughly 80% are seen a single time; 20% to 25% belongs to the top ten. Their cognate antigens are unknown. Sequenced material: CD4+ T cells from PBMCs, cultured in vitro. Source of these receptors: a human donor in good health. Both conserved end residues are part of each CDR3. A D gene is named only where the DNA matches it firmly. Size tells how often a clone was seen (once, few, many) or the class of an expanded clone, and some rows leave it out.

j_call v_call clone_size d_call cdr3_nt cdr3_aa
TRBJ1-6 TRBV3-1/TRBV3-2 NA NA TGTGCCAGCAGCCAATTGGGCCCGACCTCACCCCTCCACTTT CASSQLGPTSPLHF
TRBJ2-7 TRBV29-1 NA TRBD1 TGCAGCGTCCGACCCACAGGGGGACCAGGCGAGCAGTACTTC CSVRPTGGPGEQYF
TRBJ2-2 TRBV7-2 NA NA TGTGCCAGCAGCTTATTGGACGGGGAGCTGTTTTTT CASSLLDGELFF
TRBJ2-2 TRBV9 NA TRBD2 TGTGCCAGCAGCGTAACTAGCGCGAACACCGGGGAGCTGTTTTTT CASSVTSANTGELFF
TRBJ2-2 TRBV11-2 NA NA TGTGCCAGCAGCTTAAACCGACAGAGGAACACCGGGGAGCTGTTTTTT CASSLNRQRNTGELFF
TRBJ1-5 TRBV2 NA NA TGTGCCAGCAGTGAAAATGTTTTCCAGCATTTT CASSENVFQHF
TRBJ2-3 TRBV7-2 once TRBD2 TGTGCCAGCAGCTCTGGGACTAGCGGGGGGACGCAGTATTTT CASSSGTSGGTQYF
TRBJ2-1 TRBV7-9 NA TRBD2 TGTGCCAGCAGCTTATGGCTAGCGGGCAATGAGCAGTTCTTC CASSLWLAGNEQFF
TRBJ2-3 TRBV9 NA TRBD2 TGTGCCAGCAGCTTACGGGCGGGAGCCCGCACAGATACGCAGTATTTT CASSLRAGARTDTQYF
TRBJ2-7 TRBV4-2 few NA TGTGCCAGCAGCCAAGGGACACTCGGGCGCTCCTACGAGCAGTACTTC CASSQGTLGRSYEQYF
TRBJ1-2 TRBV30 NA NA TGTGCCTGGAGTGTATGGGATACGGGCTACACCTTC CAWSVWDTGYTF
TRBJ2-1 TRBV19 few NA TGTGCCAGTAGTATTGATTCGGGGGCGAATGAGCAGTTCTTC CASSIDSGANEQFF
TRBJ2-5 TRBV19 NA NA TGTGCCAGTAGCCGGATTCACGGAGTTCGGGAGACCCAGTACTTC CASSRIHGVRETQYF
TRBJ1-4 TRBV9 once NA TGTGCCAGCAGCGTCCACAGGGACGGAGAAAAACTGTTTTTT CASSVHRDGEKLFF
TRBJ1-1 TRBV5-8 NA TRBD1 TGTGCCAGCAGCGTTGGGACAGAGATTCCTGAAGCTTTCTTT CASSVGTEIPEAFF
TRBJ2-1 TRBV7-2 NA NA TGTGCCAGCAGCTTAGCGACAGTGTACAATGAGCAGTTCTTC CASSLATVYNEQFF
TRBJ1-1 TRBV7-9 NA NA TGTGCCAGCAGCTTCTTTGACAGATTGAACACTGAAGCTTTCTTT CASSFFDRLNTEAFF
TRBJ2-5 TRBV3-1/TRBV3-2 NA NA TGTGCCAGCAGCCAAGCGGGTGGGGGAATCCCGACCGAGACCCAGTACTTC CASSQAGGGIPTETQYF
TRBJ2-7 TRBV24-1 once NA TGTGCCAACCTACAGGGTATCCACGAGCAGTACTTC CANLQGIHEQYF
TRBJ2-1 TRBV6-5 NA NA TGTGCCAGCAGTACACACCAGACTGATTGGGATGAGCAGTTCTTC CASSTHQTDWDEQFF
TRBJ2-7 TRBV6-5 NA TRBD1 TGTGCCAGCACCCCGGGACAGGGAGTGCCCTACGAGCAGTACTTC CASTPGQGVPYEQYF
TRBJ2-7 TRBV19 NA TRBD1 TGTGCCAGTAGTATAAGGTCGGGACAGTCCTACGAGCAGTACTTC CASSIRSGQSYEQYF
TRBJ2-7 TRBV6-4 NA TRBD2 TGTGCCAGCAGTGACTCGAACCGGGGGGTCGCCTACGAGCAGTACTTC CASSDSNRGVAYEQYF
TRBJ1-5 TRBV19 NA NA TGTGCCAGTAGTAAGCAAAACAATCAGCCCCAGCATTTT CASSKQNNQPQHF
TRBJ1-1 TRBV6-6 NA TRBD1 TGTGCCAGCAGCAGACGGATAGGGACAGGGACCGACGGGATGAACACTGAAGCTTTCTTT CASSRRIGTGTDGMNTEAFF
TRBJ2-3 TRBV25-1 NA TRBD2 TGTGCCAGCAGTGAATTCGGGGGAGGGTTTAGCACAGATACGCAGTATTTT CASSEFGGGFSTDTQYF